These 17 T cell receptor beta chains were sequenced from one sample in a study of blood T cell repertoires in COVID-19. Produced via immunoSEQ multiplex PCR; TCRdb's table is partial and in-frame only. The data contain tens of thousands of clones, more than 80% of them seen just once; the ten biggest clones take up around 0.55%. Sequenced: peripheral blood. These receptors were collected from a woman in her 40s with active or convalescent COVID-19.

The chain has TRBV5-1 and TRBJ2-5, with a possible D match to TRBD2 (5 bases). Germline CDR1 SGHRS, CDR2 YFSETQ. V gave up 7 bases and J gave up 1 base, with 11 bases separating them. The length of the CDR3 is 13 residues. The CDR3 DNA sequence: TGCGCCAGCGGGGAGAACCCCCAAGAGACCCAGTACTTC. It is translated as CASGENPQETQYF. Filled out from reference TRBV5-1 and TRBJ2-5, the complete variable domain reads KAGVTQTPRYLIKTRGQQVTLSCSPISGHRSVSWYQQTPGQGLQFLFEYFSETQRNKGNFPGRFSGRQFSNSRSEMNVSTLELGDSALYLCASGENPQETQYFGPGTRLLVL.

This clone was detected a few times. The V gene is TRBV7-9, the J gene TRBJ1-4; 12 bases are a match to TRBD1. Germline-derived CDR1 and CDR2 are SEHNR and FQNEAQ (reference sequence). The CDR3 has 17 amino acids. Trimming took 6 bases from V and 4 from J; bases not matched to a gene: 9. The CDR3 here is CASRGRDRGRGNEKLFF. CDR3 bases: TGTGCCAGCAGAGGCCGGGACAGGGGGCGGGGTAATGAAAAACTGTTTTTT.

This clone was seen once. V gene TRBV6-2 or TRBV6-3 combines with J gene TRBJ2-1, with D possibly matching TRBD2 (6 bases). Trimming removed 0 bases at V and 8 bases at J, with 20 bases between. CDR3 length equals 17 residues. The V gene's germline CDR1 is MNHEY and CDR2 SVGEGT. DNA for the CDR3: TGTGCCAGCAGTTACTCCCAACTAGCTCGTCCTCGGGATGAGCAGTTCTTC. Protein sequence: CASSYSQLARPRDEQFF.

The chain uses TRBV27 and TRBJ1-4; a possible D gene is TRBD1 (6 bases). CDR3 size: 19 residues. Germline V gene data show CDR1 as MNHEY and CDR2 as SMNVEV (reference sequence). V was cut by 5 bases and J by 3 bases, with 25 bases left in between. CDR3 in DNA: TGTGCCAGCAGTACCGTAACAGGGATGGGGGGGCCCTCTAATGAAAAACTGTTTTTT. This translates into CASSTVTGMGGPSNEKLFF.

This chain joins TRBV19 and TRBJ1-5; 8 nucleotides match TRBD1. V lost 3 bases, J lost 3 bases, and 4 bases stayed unmatched. This CDR3 has 15 residues. Germline CDR1 and CDR2: LNHDA and SQIVND (reference sequence). The CDR3 region has the DNA TGTGCCAGTAGTATCGGACAGGGCGTCAATCAGCCCCAGCATTTT. Its translation is CASSIGQGVNQPQHF.

The rearrangement links TRBV12-3 or TRBV12-4 to TRBJ1-4, with D possibly TRBD1 on 6 matching bases. Trimming took 6 bases from V and 8 from J, leaving 13 bases between them. This CDR3 has 13 amino acids. The CDR3 loop is CASREQGREKLFF. CDR3 sequence (DNA): TGTGCCAGCAGGGAACAGGGCAGGGAAAAACTGTTTTTT.

The V and J genes are TRBV5-4 and TRBJ2-7; a weak D match, TRBD1 (6 bases). CDR1 and CDR2 from the germline V gene are SGHNT and YYREEE (reference sequence). This CDR3 is built from 14 residues. Trimming pared 2 bases from V and 3 bases from J, leaving 12 bases between. CDR3 loop: CASSFRQAGYEQYF. In nucleotides, the CDR3 is TGTGCCAGCAGCTTCAGACAGGCCGGCTACGAGCAGTACTTC.

The chain couples TRBV9 to TRBJ2-3; D possibly corresponds to TRBD1 (6 bases). Trimming left V 0 bases short and J 5 bases short, with 7 bases between. Germline V gene sequence: CDR1 SGDLS, CDR2 YYNGEE. The CDR3 consists of 13 residues. DNA of the CDR3: TGTGCCAGCAGCGTAGGGGACAAAGATACGCAGTATTTT. It encodes CASSVGDKDTQYF.

The chain combines TRBV11-2 with TRBJ1-2; the match to TRBD1 covers 12 bases. CDR3 length: 17 amino acids. From germline, CDR1 is SGHAT and CDR2 FQNNGV. The V segment lost 4 bases and the J segment 2 bases; nucleotides outside the gene matches: 8. CDR3 sequence: CASSSHRDRGRNYGYTF. In DNA form, the CDR3 reads TGTGCCAGCAGCTCTCACCGGGACAGGGGGCGAAACTATGGCTACACCTTC. The variable domain in full, completed from reference TRBV11-2 and TRBJ1-2, reads EAGVAQSPRYKIIEKRQSVAFWCNPISGHATLYWYQQILGQGPKLLIQFQNNGVVDDSQLPKDRFSAERLKGVDSTLKIQPAKLEDSAVYLCASSSHRDRGRNYGYTFGSGTRLTVV.

The V call is TRBV7-8, the J call TRBJ1-1; tentatively, D is TRBD1 (5 bases). The CDR3 consists of 12 residues. With 5 bases removed from V and 8 bases from J, the gap between germline ends came to 12 bases. Looked up from germline, CDR1 is SGHVS and CDR2 is FQNEAQ. CDR3 in amino acids: CASSLPDREAFF. DNA of the CDR3: TGTGCCAGCAGCCTACCTGACAGAGAAGCTTTCTTT.

This clone was found once. The chain carries TRBV28 and TRBJ2-7; 9 nucleotides align to TRBD2. This CDR3 contains 14 residues. V lost 4 bases, J lost 1 base, and 2 bases stayed unmatched. The germline CDR1 and CDR2 sequences are MDHEN and SYDVKM. The CDR3 sequence is CASSSLAGSYEQYF. CDR3 nucleotide sequence: TGTGCCAGCAGTTCCCTAGCGGGGTCCTACGAGCAGTACTTC.

The chain uses TRBV4-1 and TRBJ1-2, with D maybe TRBD1 (5 bases). CDR1 is MGHRA, CDR2 YSYEKL, per germline. V lost 0 bases and J lost 2, with 7 bases in between. The CDR3 consists of 14 residues. CDR3 protein: CASSQETVNYGYTF. Written as DNA, the CDR3 is TGCGCCAGCAGCCAAGAGACAGTAAACTATGGCTACACCTTC.

The V gene is TRBV11-2, the J gene TRBJ2-5; 7 nucleotides agree with TRBD2. The CDR3 is 18 amino acids. Looked up from germline, CDR1 is SGHAT and CDR2 is FQNNGV. With V trimmed by 4 bases and J by 0 bases, 14 bases remained unmatched. CDR3 DNA: TGTGCCAGCAGCTCCCCGAGGCCGGCTAGCGGCTACCAAGAGACCCAGTACTTC. Amino acid sequence: CASSSPRPASGYQETQYF.

This chain connects TRBV6-5 to TRBJ2-1; D may be TRBD2 (6 bases). Germline values: CDR1 MNHEY, CDR2 SVGAGI. Trimming cost V 2 bases and J 3 bases, with 11 bases left between them. There are 15 residues in the CDR3. DNA of the CDR3: TGTGCCAGCAGTTACGTGGCGGGGTTCTACAATGAGCAGTTCTTC. Its protein product is CASSYVAGFYNEQFF.

The chain is built from TRBV6-4 and TRBJ2-2; tentative D call: TRBD1 (6 bases). V shed 4 bases and J shed 6 bases, with 15 bases lying between them. CDR1 is MRHNA and CDR2 is SNTAGT in the germline V gene. The CDR3 runs to 15 residues. CDR3 in amino acids: CASSAQGQSAGELFF. As DNA, the CDR3 is TGTGCCAGCAGTGCCCAGGGACAATCGGCCGGGGAGCTGTTTTTT.

This sequence joins TRBV2 and TRBJ1-4, with D tentatively TRBD1 (5 bases). Germline lookup yields CDR1 SNHLY and CDR2 FYNNEI. The CDR3 length is 14 residues. The V gene lost 0 bases and the J gene lost 12 bases, with 14 bases spanning the gap. Here the CDR3 reads CASSEALVGTELFF. CDR3 DNA: TGTGCCAGCAGTGAAGCGCTTGTGGGGACTGAACTGTTTTTT.

The chain carries TRBV3-1 (or the pseudogene TRBV3-2) and TRBJ1-1; D is perhaps TRBD1 (5 bases). The germline gives CDR1 LGHDT, CDR2 YNNKEL (reference sequence). V was shortened by 5 bases and J by 4 bases, with 11 bases between the two germline ends. The CDR3 extends over 13 amino acids. The CDR3, as DNA: TGTGCCAGCAGCTTAGGGGATAGCACTGAAGCTTTCTTT. Encoded protein: CASSLGDSTEAFF.